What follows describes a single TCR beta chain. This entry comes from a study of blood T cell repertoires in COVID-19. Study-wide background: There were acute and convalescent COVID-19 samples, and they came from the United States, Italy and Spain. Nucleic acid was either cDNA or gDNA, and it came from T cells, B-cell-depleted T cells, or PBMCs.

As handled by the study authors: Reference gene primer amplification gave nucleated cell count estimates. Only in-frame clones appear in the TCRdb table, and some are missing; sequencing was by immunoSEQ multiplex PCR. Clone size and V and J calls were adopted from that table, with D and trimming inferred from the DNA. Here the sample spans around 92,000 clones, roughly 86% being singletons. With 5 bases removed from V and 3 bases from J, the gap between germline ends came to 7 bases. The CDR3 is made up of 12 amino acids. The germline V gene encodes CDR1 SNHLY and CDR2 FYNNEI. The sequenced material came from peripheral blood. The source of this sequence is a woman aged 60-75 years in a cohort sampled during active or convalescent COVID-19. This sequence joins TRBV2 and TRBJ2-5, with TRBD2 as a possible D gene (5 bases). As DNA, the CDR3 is TGTGCCAGCAGTCGGGATAAAGAGACCCAGTACTTC. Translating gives CASSRDKETQYF.